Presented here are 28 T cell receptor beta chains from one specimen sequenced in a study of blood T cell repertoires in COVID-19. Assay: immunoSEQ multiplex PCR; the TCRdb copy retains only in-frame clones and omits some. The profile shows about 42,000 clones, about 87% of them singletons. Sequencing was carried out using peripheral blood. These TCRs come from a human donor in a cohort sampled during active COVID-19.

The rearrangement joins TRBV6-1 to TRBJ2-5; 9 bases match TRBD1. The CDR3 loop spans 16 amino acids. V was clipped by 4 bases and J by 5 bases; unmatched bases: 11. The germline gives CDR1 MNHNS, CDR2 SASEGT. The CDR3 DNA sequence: TGTGCCAGCAGTGGAGCCCGACAGGGGGTACGGGAGACCCAGTACTTC. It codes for CASSGARQGVRETQYF.

This CDR3 reads CASSLAKTTGTGGFVGYTF. The CDR3 DNA reads as TGCGCCAGCAGCTTGGCTAAAACGACCGGGACAGGGGGCTTCGTTGGCTACACCTTC. The chain has TRBV5-1 and TRBJ1-2, with 12 bases identical to TRBD1. The V gene end was trimmed by 0 bases and the J gene end by 7 bases; junction bases not matched to a gene: 16. This CDR3 comprises 19 residues. CDR1 is SGHRS, CDR2 YFSETQ, per germline. Based on the CDR3 plus reference TRBV5-1 and TRBJ1-2, the full variable domain is KAGVTQTPRYLIKTRGQQVTLSCSPISGHRSVSWYQQTPGQGLQFLFEYFSETQRNKGNFPGRFSGRQFSNSRSEMNVSTLELGDSALYLCASSLAKTTGTGGFVGYTFGSGTRLTVV.

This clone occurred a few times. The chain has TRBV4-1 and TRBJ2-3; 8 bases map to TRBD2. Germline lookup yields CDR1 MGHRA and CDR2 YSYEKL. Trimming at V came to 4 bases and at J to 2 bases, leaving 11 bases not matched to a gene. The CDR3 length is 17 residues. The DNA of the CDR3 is TGCGCCAGCAGCCCCAGTATAGCGGGGACGTACACAGATACGCAGTATTTT. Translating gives CASSPSIAGTYTDTQYF.

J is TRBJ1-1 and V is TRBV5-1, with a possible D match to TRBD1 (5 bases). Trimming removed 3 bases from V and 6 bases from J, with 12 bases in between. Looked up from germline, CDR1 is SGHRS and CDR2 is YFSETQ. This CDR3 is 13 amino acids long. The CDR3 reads CASSSSWGAEAFF. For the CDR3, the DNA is TGCGCCAGCAGCTCGAGTTGGGGCGCTGAAGCTTTCTTT.

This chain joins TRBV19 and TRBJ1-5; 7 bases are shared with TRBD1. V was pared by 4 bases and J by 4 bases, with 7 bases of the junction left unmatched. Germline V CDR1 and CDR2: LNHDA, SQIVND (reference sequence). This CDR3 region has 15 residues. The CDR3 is CASSRYGTANQPQHF. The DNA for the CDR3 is TGTGCCAGTAGTAGGTACGGGACAGCAAATCAGCCCCAGCATTTT. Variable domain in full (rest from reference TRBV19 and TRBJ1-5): DGGITQSPKYLFRKEGQNVTLSCEQNLNHDAMYWYRQDPGQGLRLIYYSQIVNDFQKGDIAEGYSVSREKKESFPLTVTSAQKNPTAFYLCASSRYGTANQPQHFGDGTRLSIL.

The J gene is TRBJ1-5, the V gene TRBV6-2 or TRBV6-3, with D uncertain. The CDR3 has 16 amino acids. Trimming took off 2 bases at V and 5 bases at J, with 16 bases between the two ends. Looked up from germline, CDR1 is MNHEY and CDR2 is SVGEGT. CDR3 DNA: TGTGCCAGCAGTTACGTCTCAGGATCCGTCGATCAGCCCCAGCATTTT. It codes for CASSYVSGSVDQPQHF.

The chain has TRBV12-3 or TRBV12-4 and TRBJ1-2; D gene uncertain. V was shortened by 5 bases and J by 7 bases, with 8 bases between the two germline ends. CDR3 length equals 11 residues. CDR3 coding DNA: TGTGCCAGCAGTCTCCGTTTTGGCTACACCTTC. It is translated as CASSLRFGYTF.

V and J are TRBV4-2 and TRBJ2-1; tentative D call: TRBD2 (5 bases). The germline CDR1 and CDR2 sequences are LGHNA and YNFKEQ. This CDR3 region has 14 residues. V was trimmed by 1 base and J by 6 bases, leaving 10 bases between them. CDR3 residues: CASSQGGAFNEQFF. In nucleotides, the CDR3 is TGTGCCAGCAGCCAAGGGGGAGCTTTCAATGAGCAGTTCTTC.

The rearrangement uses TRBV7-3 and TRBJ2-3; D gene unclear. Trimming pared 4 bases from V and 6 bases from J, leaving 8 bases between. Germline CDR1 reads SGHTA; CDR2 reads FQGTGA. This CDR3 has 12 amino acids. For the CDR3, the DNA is TGTGCCAGCAGCTCCTCTAGGGATACGCAGTATTTT. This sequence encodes CASSSSRDTQYF.

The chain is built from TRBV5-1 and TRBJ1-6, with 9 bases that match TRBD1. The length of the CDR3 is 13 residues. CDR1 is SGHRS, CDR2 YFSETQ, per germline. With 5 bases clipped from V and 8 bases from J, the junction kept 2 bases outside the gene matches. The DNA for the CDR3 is TGCGCCAGCAGGGGGGACAGGGATTCACCCCTCCACTTT. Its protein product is CASRGDRDSPLHF. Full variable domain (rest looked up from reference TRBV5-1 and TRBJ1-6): KAGVTQTPRYLIKTRGQQVTLSCSPISGHRSVSWYQQTPGQGLQFLFEYFSETQRNKGNFPGRFSGRQFSNSRSEMNVSTLELGDSALYLCASRGDRDSPLHFGNGTRLTVT.

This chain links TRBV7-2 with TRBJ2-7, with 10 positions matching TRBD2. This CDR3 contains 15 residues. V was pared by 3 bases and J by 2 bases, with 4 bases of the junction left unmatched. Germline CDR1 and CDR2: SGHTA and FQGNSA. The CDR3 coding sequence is TGTGCCAGCAGCTTCGGACTAGCGGAGGCCTACGAGCAGTACTTC. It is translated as CASSFGLAEAYEQYF.

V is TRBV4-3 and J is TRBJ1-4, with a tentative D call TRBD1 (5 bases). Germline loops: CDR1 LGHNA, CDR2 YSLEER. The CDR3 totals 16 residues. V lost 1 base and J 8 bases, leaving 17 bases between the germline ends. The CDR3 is CASSQGAQGLSEKLFF. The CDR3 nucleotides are TGCGCCAGCAGCCAAGGCGCGCAGGGTTTAAGCGAAAAACTGTTTTTT.

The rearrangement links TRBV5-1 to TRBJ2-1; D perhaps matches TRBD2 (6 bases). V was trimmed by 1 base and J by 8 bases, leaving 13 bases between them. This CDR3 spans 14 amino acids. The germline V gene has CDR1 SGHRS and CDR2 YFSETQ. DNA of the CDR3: TGCGCCAGCAGCTTGACGGGAGCGGCGCATGAGCAGTTCTTC. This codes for CASSLTGAAHEQFF.

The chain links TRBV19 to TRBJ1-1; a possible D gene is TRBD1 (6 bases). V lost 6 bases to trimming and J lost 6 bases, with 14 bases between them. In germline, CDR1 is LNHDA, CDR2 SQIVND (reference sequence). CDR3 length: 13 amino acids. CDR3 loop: CASRTTGLSEAFF. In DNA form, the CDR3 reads TGTGCCAGTAGGACGACAGGCCTTTCTGAAGCTTTCTTT.

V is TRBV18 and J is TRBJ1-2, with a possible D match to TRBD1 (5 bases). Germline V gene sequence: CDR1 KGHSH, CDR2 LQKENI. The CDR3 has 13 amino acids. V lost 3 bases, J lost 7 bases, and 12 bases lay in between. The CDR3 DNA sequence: TGTGCCAGCTCACCCGAGCAGGGCAGTGGCTACACCTTC. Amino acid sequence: CASSPEQGSGYTF.

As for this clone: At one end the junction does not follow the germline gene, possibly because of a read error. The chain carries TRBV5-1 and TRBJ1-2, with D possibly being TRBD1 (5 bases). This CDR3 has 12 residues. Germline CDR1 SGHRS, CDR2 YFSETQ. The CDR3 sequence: CASSLAGGDLAF. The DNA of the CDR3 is TGCGCCAGCAGCTTGGCCGGGGGGGATCTCGCCTTC.

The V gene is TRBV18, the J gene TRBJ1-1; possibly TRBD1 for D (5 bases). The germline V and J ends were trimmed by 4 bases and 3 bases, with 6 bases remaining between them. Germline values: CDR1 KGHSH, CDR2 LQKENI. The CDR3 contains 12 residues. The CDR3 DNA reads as TGTGCCAGCTCACGGGGGGACACTGAAGCTTTCTTT. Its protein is CASSRGDTEAFF.

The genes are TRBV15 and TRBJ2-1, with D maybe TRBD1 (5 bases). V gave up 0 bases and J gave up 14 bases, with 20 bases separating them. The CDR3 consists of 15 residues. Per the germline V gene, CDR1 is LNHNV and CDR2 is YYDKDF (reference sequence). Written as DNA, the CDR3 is TGTGCCACCAGCAGAGATAGGGGCGGAGCTTCGATGGAGTTCTTC. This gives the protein CATSRDRGGASMEFF.

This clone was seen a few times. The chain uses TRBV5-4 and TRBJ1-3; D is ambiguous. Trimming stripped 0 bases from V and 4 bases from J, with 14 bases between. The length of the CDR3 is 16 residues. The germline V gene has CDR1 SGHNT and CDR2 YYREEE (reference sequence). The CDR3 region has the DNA TGTGCCAGCAGCTTGGAACGAGGGTTCAGGGGAAACACCATATATTTT. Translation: CASSLERGFRGNTIYF. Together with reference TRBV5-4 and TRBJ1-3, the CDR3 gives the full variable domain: ETGVTQSPTHLIKTRGQQVTLRCSSQSGHNTVSWYQQALGQGPQFIFQYYREEENGRGNFPPRFSGLQFPNYSSELNVNALELDDSALYLCASSLERGFRGNTIYFGEGSWLTVV.

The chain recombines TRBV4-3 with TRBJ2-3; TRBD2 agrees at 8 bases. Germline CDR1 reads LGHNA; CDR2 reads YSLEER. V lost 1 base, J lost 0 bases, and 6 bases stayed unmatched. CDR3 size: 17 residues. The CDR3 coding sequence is TGCGCCAGCAGCCAAGCCCGGGGGGGAATTAGCACAGATACGCAGTATTTT. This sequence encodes CASSQARGGISTDTQYF.

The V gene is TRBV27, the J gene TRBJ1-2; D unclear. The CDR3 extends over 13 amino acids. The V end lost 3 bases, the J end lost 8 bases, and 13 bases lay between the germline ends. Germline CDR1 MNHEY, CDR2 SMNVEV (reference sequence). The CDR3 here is CASSLEGGHGYTF. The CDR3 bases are TGTGCCAGCAGTTTGGAGGGAGGGCACGGCTACACCTTC.

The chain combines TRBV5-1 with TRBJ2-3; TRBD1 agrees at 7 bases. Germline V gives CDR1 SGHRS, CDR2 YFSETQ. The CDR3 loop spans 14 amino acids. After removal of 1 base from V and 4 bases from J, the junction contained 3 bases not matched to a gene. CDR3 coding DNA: TGCGCCAGCAGCTTGAGGCAGGGGGCAGATACGCAGTATTTT. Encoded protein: CASSLRQGADTQYF. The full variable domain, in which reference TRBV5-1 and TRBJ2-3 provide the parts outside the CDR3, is KAGVTQTPRYLIKTRGQQVTLSCSPISGHRSVSWYQQTPGQGLQFLFEYFSETQRNKGNFPGRFSGRQFSNSRSEMNVSTLELGDSALYLCASSLRQGADTQYFGPGTRLTVL.

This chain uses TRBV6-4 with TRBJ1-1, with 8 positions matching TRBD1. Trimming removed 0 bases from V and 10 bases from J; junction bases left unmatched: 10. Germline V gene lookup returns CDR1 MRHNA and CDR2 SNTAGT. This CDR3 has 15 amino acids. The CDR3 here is CASSDSRRGQVGAFF. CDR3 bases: TGTGCCAGCAGTGACTCCCGCAGGGGGCAAGTAGGAGCTTTCTTT.

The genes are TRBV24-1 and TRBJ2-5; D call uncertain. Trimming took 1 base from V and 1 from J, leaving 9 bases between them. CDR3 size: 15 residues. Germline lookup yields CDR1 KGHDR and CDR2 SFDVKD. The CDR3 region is CATSDFNSRQETQYF. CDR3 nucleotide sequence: TGTGCCACCAGTGATTTTAACAGCCGCCAAGAGACCCAGTACTTC.

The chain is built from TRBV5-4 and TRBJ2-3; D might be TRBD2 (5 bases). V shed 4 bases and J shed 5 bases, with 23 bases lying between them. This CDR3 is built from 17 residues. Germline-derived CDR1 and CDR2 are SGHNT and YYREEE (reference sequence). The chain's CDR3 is CASSPPPTIPRGDTQYF. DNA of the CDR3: TGTGCCAGCAGCCCTCCGCCGACAATCCCCCGGGGAGATACGCAGTATTTT.

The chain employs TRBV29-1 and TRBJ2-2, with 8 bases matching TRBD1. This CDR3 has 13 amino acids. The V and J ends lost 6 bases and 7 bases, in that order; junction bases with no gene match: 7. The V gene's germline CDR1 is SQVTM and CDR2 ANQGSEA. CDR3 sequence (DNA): TGCAGCGTCCGCAGGGGGCCGCTCGGGGAGCTGTTTTTT. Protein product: CSVRRGPLGELFF.

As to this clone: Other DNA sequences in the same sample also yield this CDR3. CDR3 amino acids: CASSLTGSYGYTF. CDR3 bases: TGTGCCAGCAGCTTGACGGGGAGCTATGGCTACACCTTC. The chain has TRBV5-4 and TRBJ1-2; D not resolved. The CDR3 loop spans 13 amino acids. V lost 1 base, J lost 4 bases, and 8 bases lay in between. CDR1 is SGHNT and CDR2 is YYREEE in the germline V gene (reference sequence). Full variable domain (remainder filled in from reference TRBV5-4 and TRBJ1-2): ETGVTQSPTHLIKTRGQQVTLRCSSQSGHNTVSWYQQALGQGPQFIFQYYREEENGRGNFPPRFSGLQFPNYSSELNVNALELDDSALYLCASSLTGSYGYTFGSGTRLTVV.

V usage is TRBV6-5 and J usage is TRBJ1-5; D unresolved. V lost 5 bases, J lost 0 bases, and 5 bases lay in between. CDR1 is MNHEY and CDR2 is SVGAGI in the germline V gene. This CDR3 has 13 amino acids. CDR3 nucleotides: TGTGCCAGCAGTCCTTATAGCAATCAGCCCCAGCATTTT. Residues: CASSPYSNQPQHF.